The text below deals with one T cell receptor (beta chain). It was with 60 Vbeta and 13 Jbeta primers that the PCR ran. Here immunoSEQ multiplex PCR was the method, and the copy in TCRdb shows in-frame clones only, minus some. The data contain under 75,000 clones, around 70% of them singletons. This record belongs to a study of cytomegalovirus exposure and HLA in healthy donors. The overall study: The study's early data release held about 85 million unique TCRs from HLA-typed donors.

V was clipped by 6 bases and J by 1 base, with 9 bases between them. The CDR3 loop spans 14 amino acids. Germline assignment: CDR1 MNHEY and CDR2 SMNVEV (reference sequence). Sequenced input: PBMCs. V usage is TRBV27 and J usage is TRBJ2-2; tentatively, D is TRBD1 (5 bases). The receptor's source is a human donor in good health. The CDR3 region is CASRRQRNTGELFF. DNA for the CDR3: TGTGCCAGCAGGAGACAGCGGAACACCGGGGAGCTGTTTTTT.